These 4 T cell receptor beta chains share one sample of origin, sequenced in a study of molecular identifiers for immune sequencing clone quantification. From the PCR reads, TCRdb called clonotypes with MiXCR, one entry per CDR3 protein. The data show more than 85,000 distinct CDR3 sequences, about a third seen once. The sequencing sample was made of naive CD8+ T cells from blood, with Jurkat cell RNA spiked in. Documented subset: FACS-sorted CD8+CD4-CCR7+CD45RA+ naive T cells. The receptor set was obtained from a human donor in good health. Some libraries in this study had Jurkat cell RNA spiked in.

This rearrangement joins TRBV2 to TRBJ2-7, with 9 bases that match TRBD1. Germline CDR1 reads SNHLY; CDR2 reads FYNNEI. This CDR3 has 14 amino acids. V trimming: 6 bases; J trimming: 1 base; junction bases outside the gene matches: 4. As DNA, the CDR3 is TGTGCCAGCAGGCCCGGGACAGGGTCCTACGAGCAGTACTTC. It encodes CASRPGTGSYEQYF.

With regard to this clonotype: A read error may produce the germline difference seen at one junction end. This chain joins TRBV19 and TRBJ2-1, with unresolved D. The CDR3 has 12 amino acids. CDR1 is LNHDA and CDR2 is SQIVND in the germline V gene (reference sequence). Here the CDR3 reads CASSIGDNEQFF. The CDR3 coding sequence is TGTGCCAGTAGTATAGGCGACAATGAACAGTTCTTC.

This clonotype was seen at least ten times. The V and J genes are TRBV28 and TRBJ2-7, with D perhaps given as TRBD1 or TRBD2 (5 bases each). The V gene lost 5 bases and the J gene lost 2 bases, with 22 bases spanning the gap. Germline V gives CDR1 MDHEN, CDR2 SYDVKM. The length of the CDR3 is 17 residues. CDR3 bases: TGTGCCAGCAGTCAGCCTCGGTGGCAGGGAGTGGCCTACGAGCAGTACTTC. It specifies CASSQPRWQGVAYEQYF.

J is TRBJ2-7 and V is TRBV5-1; TRBD2 matches 13 bases. With 3 bases clipped from V and 6 bases from J, the junction kept 12 bases outside the gene matches. From germline, CDR1 is SGHRS and CDR2 YFSETQ. The CDR3 is made up of 17 amino acids. The CDR3: CASSSGTSGNLGGEQYF. The CDR3 DNA is TGCGCCAGCAGCTCAGGGACTAGCGGGAATCTCGGGGGCGAGCAGTACTTC.